Listed here is a single T cell receptor (beta chain). Germline assignment: CDR1 MGHRA and CDR2 YSYEKL. This CDR3 is 20 amino acids long. The V and J ends lost 0 bases and 0 bases, in that order; junction bases with no gene match: 11. The data stem from a study of control samples from healthy donors and cancer patients. This table comes from immunoSEQ multiplex PCR, and its TCRdb copy is limited to in-frame clones, with some not included. Altogether some 410,000 clones are present, 80% to 95% being singletons, with the ten largest covering 5% to 7%. The chain is built from TRBV4-1 and TRBJ2-2; 9 bases are shared with TRBD2. The TCR sequence derives from a man aged 35-49 years with head and neck cancer. What was sequenced was PBMCs. The CDR3 DNA sequence: TGCGCCAGCAGCCAAGACCGGCGGTGGCGGGAGGGCGCGAACACCGGGGAGCTGTTTTTT. This codes for CASSQDRRWREGANTGELFF.